Listed below are T cell receptor beta chains from one sample, sequenced in a study of blood T cell repertoires in COVID-19. Repertoires were generated with immunoSEQ multiplex PCR, while TCRdb's copy carries only in-frame clones and drops some. The sample comprises approximately 260,000 clones, 70% to 90% of which are singletons, and approximately 6.6% rests with the top ten. Sequencing input: PBMCs or T cells enriched from blood (not recorded which). The receptor set was obtained from a woman aged 45 to 65 who had been exposed to COVID-19. CDR3s include the opening cysteine and the closing phenylalanine or tryptophan. A D gene is named only where the DNA matches it firmly. The size entry is marked missing in some rows and otherwise reads once, few, many or a size class.

>TRBJ1-1|TRBV11-2|.|TRBD1
CASSPRGTGGHLVFF
TGTGCCAGCAGCCCTAGGGGGACAGGGGGCCACTTAGTTTTCTTT
>TRBJ2-1|TRBV10-2|.|.
CATRFGGLVYEQFF
TGCGCCACCCGATTCGGGGGGCTTGTCTATGAGCAGTTCTTC
>TRBJ2-7|TRBV3-1/TRBV3-2|.|TRBD2
CASGGTSGGVKQYF
TGTGCCAGCGGCGGGACTAGCGGGGGGGTTAAGCAGTACTTC
>TRBJ1-1|TRBV4-2|.|.
CASSPIQGEGEAFF
TGTGCCAGCAGCCCAATTCAAGGGGAGGGTGAAGCTTTCTTT
>TRBJ1-1|TRBV25-1|.|.
CATTGQPNTEAFF
TGTGCCACTACTGGACAGCCAAACACTGAAGCTTTCTTT
>TRBJ1-5|TRBV27|.|.
CASAQGRGQPQHF
TGTGCCAGCGCCCAAGGGAGAGGTCAGCCCCAGCATTTT
>TRBJ2-7|TRBV24-1|.|TRBD1
CATSDFHDRGSYEQYF
TGTGCCACCAGTGATTTCCATGACAGGGGGTCCTACGAGCAGTACTTC
>TRBJ1-1|TRBV5-1|.|.
CASSLAVRGAGEAFF
TGCGCCAGCAGCTTGGCAGTTCGGGGGGCAGGTGAAGCTTTCTTT
>TRBJ1-4|TRBV24-1|.|.
CATRAREKLFF
TGTGCCACCAGGGCCAGGGAAAAACTGTTTTTT
>TRBJ1-2|TRBV6-5|.|TRBD1
CASRQDNRGNNYTF
TGTGCCAGCAGGCAGGATAACAGGGGAAATAACTACACCTTC
>TRBJ1-4|TRBV14|once|TRBD1
CASSWDSNEKLFF
TGTGCCAGCAGCTGGGACAGTAATGAAAAACTGTTTTTT
>TRBJ1-1|TRBV7-2|.|TRBD1
CASRKGQGYTEAFF
TGTGCCAGTAGGAAGGGACAGGGATACACTGAAGCTTTCTTT
>TRBJ2-7|TRBV28|once|TRBD1
CASRDRAIYEQYF
TGTGCCAGCAGGGACAGGGCCATCTACGAGCAGTACTTC
>TRBJ1-1|TRBV7-2|.|.
CASSLALGRAAFF
TGTGCCAGCAGCTTAGCGCTGGGCAGGGCGGCTTTCTTT
>TRBJ2-4|TRBV5-4|.|.
CASSLDRTPRGNIQYF
TGTGCCAGCAGCTTGGATAGGACCCCACGGGGAAACATTCAGTACTTC
>TRBJ2-3|TRBV21-1|.|.
CASSKVGYIGGMTDTQYF
TGTGCCAGCAGCAAAGTAGGGTATATTGGGGGCATGACAGATACGCAGTATTTT
>TRBJ1-1|TRBV4-2|.|TRBD1
CASSPGGTGAYSTEAFF
TGTGCCAGCAGCCCAGGCGGGACAGGGGCGTATAGCACTGAAGCTTTCTTT
>TRBJ1-2|TRBV7-2|.|TRBD1
CASSLGGTGLSPTYGYTF
TGTGCCAGCAGCTTAGGGGGGACAGGGCTTTCTCCGACCTATGGCTACACCTTC
>TRBJ2-3|TRBV5-6|.|TRBD2
CASSKRGGLDTQYF
TGTGCCAGCAGCAAGCGGGGGGGCTTAGATACGCAGTATTTT
>TRBJ1-2|TRBV5-1|.|TRBD1
CASSLGQGDYGYTF
TGCGCCAGCAGCCTAGGACAGGGGGACTATGGCTACACCTTC
>TRBJ2-7|TRBV15|.|TRBD1
CATSRDWGQGEEQYF
TGTGCCACCAGCAGAGATTGGGGACAGGGAGAGGAGCAGTACTTC
>TRBJ2-7|TRBV11-2|.|.
CASSLNNYEQYF
TGTGCCAGCAGCTTAAACAACTACGAGCAGTACTTC
>TRBJ2-1|TRBV27|.|.
CASSFQSGVWPYNEQFF
TGTGCCAGCAGTTTTCAATCAGGGGTGTGGCCCTACAATGAGCAGTTCTTC
>TRBJ2-1|TRBV12-3/TRBV12-4|.|.
CASSWGDEQFF
TGTGCCAGCAGTTGGGGGGATGAGCAGTTCTTC
>TRBJ2-2|TRBV7-2|.|.
CASSPRNWQGNTGELFF
TGTGCCAGCAGCCCTCGAAATTGGCAGGGGAACACCGGGGAGCTGTTTTTT
>TRBJ1-2|TRBV6-2/TRBV6-3|.|TRBD1
CASSYPPDRGNYGYTF
TGTGCCAGCAGTTACCCCCCGGACAGGGGTAACTATGGCTACACCTTC
>TRBJ2-7|TRBV6-5|.|TRBD1
CASRTGVASYEQYF
TGTGCCAGCAGGACAGGGGTAGCATCCTACGAGCAGTACTTC
>TRBJ1-2|TRBV7-2|.|TRBD1
CASSSMGQGFGGYTF
TGTGCCAGCAGCTCGATGGGACAGGGATTCGGGGGCTACACCTTC
>TRBJ1-2|TRBV5-4|.|.
CASSFDGHGGSYGYTF
TGTGCCAGCAGCTTCGATGGCCACGGGGGTAGCTATGGCTACACCTTC
>TRBJ2-5|TRBV5-1|.|.
CASSVGLGETQYF
TGCGCCAGCAGCGTAGGCCTCGGGGAGACCCAGTACTTC
>TRBJ2-5|TRBV2|.|TRBD2
CASVSSGGKWETQYF
TGTGCCAGCGTCTCTAGCGGGGGCAAATGGGAGACCCAGTACTTC
>TRBJ1-2|TRBV12-3/TRBV12-4|.|.
CASGRGYGYTF
TGTGCCAGCGGGCGGGGTTATGGCTACACCTTC
>TRBJ2-3|TRBV13|.|TRBD1
CASSSGGTGPYTDTQYF
TGTGCCAGCAGCTCAGGGGGGACAGGGCCCTACACAGATACGCAGTATTTT
>TRBJ1-5|TRBV2|.|.
CASSEVLTAHQPQHF
TGTGCCAGCAGTGAGGTTCTAACAGCCCATCAGCCCCAGCATTTT
>TRBJ1-6|TRBV11-2|.|TRBD1
CASSRQGSYNSPLHF
TGTGCCAGCAGCCGACAGGGTAGCTATAATTCACCCCTCCACTTT
>TRBJ2-1|TRBV11-2|.|TRBD2
CASQPGGLPLNEQFF
TGTGCCAGCCAGCCGGGGGGTCTCCCTCTCAATGAGCAGTTCTTC
>TRBJ2-2|TRBV18|.|.
CASSPTERANTGELFF
TGTGCCAGCTCACCAACGGAGAGAGCGAACACCGGGGAGCTGTTTTTT
>TRBJ1-5|TRBV10-1|.|TRBD1
CARTGLMKPQHF
TGCGCCAGGACAGGGTTGATGAAGCCCCAGCATTTT
>TRBJ2-1|TRBV6-5|.|.
CASRPTGQTYNEQFF
TGTGCCAGCAGGCCGACAGGACAAACCTACAATGAGCAGTTCTTC
>TRBJ1-2|TRBV27|many|.
CASSISGGHYGYTF
TGTGCCAGCAGTATTTCGGGGGGCCACTATGGCTACACCTTC
>TRBJ1-4|TRBV5-1|.|TRBD1
CASSLDRGGVEKLFF
TGCGCCAGCAGCTTGGACAGGGGGGGTGTGGAAAAACTGTTTTTT
>TRBJ2-3|TRBV15|.|.
CATSGPDTDTQYF
TGTGCCACCAGCGGCCCTGACACAGATACGCAGTATTTT
>TRBJ2-1|TRBV10-3|.|TRBD1
CAISESTGGAYNEQFF
TGTGCCATCAGTGAGTCGACAGGGGGCGCCTACAATGAGCAGTTCTTC
>TRBJ1-1|TRBV14|.|.
CASSLQRGSEAFF
TGTGCCAGCAGCCTTCAAAGGGGGTCTGAAGCTTTCTTT
>TRBJ1-6|TRBV9|.|.
CASSVVGHVPDSLVNSPLHF
TGTGCCAGCAGCGTAGTAGGACATGTCCCCGACTCTTTGGTTAATTCACCCCTCCACTTT
>TRBJ2-2|TRBV7-2|.|.
CASSLVRDTGELFF
TGTGCCAGCAGCTTAGTGAGGGACACCGGGGAGCTGTTTTTT
>TRBJ2-7|TRBV5-1|few|.
CASSFRQAAGEQYF
TGCGCCAGCAGCTTTAGGCAGGCCGCGGGCGAGCAGTACTTC
>TRBJ1-2|TRBV11-2|.|TRBD1
CASSRDRAYGYTF
TGTGCCAGCAGCAGGGACAGGGCCTATGGCTACACCTTC
>TRBJ2-7|TRBV18|once|TRBD2
CASSPLSQTGTRSVEQYF
TGTGCCAGCTCACCACTGAGTCAAACCGGGACTAGGTCTGTTGAGCAGTACTTC
>TRBJ1-1|TRBV29-1|.|.
CSVFGNTEAFF
TGCAGCGTTTTCGGGAACACTGAAGCTTTCTTT
>TRBJ1-2|TRBV7-9|.|.
CASSATIETASGYTF
TGTGCCAGCAGCGCTACTATTGAGACAGCGAGTGGCTACACCTTC
>TRBJ1-5|TRBV28|.|TRBD1
CASSPTGGRQPQHF
TGTGCCAGCAGCCCGACAGGGGGCCGGCAGCCCCAGCATTTT
>TRBJ1-2|TRBV5-6|once|TRBD1
CASSPTGTGVNYGYTF
TGTGCCAGCAGCCCCACGGGGACAGGGGTCAACTATGGCTACACCTTC
>TRBJ2-1|TRBV20-1|.|TRBD2
CSASNLAGGKYNEQFF
TGCAGTGCTAGTAACCTAGCGGGGGGGAAATACAATGAGCAGTTCTTC
>TRBJ2-7|TRBV7-2|.|.
CASSTYPRYEQYF
TGTGCCAGCAGCACATATCCCCGCTACGAGCAGTACTTC